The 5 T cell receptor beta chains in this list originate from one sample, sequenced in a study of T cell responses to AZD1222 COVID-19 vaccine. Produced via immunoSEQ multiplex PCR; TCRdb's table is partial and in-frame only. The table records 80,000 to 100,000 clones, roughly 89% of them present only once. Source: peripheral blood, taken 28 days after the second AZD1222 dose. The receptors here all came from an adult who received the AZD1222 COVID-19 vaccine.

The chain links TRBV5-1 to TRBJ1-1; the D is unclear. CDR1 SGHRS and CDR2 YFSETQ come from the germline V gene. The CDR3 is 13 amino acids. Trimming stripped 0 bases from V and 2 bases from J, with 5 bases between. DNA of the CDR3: TGCGCCAGCAGCTTGGCCCAAAACACTGAAGCTTTCTTT. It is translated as CASSLAQNTEAFF.

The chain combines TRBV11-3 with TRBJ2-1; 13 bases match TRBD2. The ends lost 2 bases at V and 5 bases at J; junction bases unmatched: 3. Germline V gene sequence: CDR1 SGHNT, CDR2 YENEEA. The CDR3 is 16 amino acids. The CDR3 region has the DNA TGTGCCAGCAGCTTACAGGGACTAGCGGGAAACAATGAGCAGTTCTTC. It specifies CASSLQGLAGNNEQFF.

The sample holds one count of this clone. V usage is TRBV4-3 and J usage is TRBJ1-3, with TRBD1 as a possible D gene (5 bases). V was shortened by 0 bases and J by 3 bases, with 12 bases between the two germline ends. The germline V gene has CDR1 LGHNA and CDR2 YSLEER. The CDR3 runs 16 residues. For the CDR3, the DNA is TGCGCCAGCAGCCAAGATCGGGGCCCGGGTGGAAACACCATATATTTT. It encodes CASSQDRGPGGNTIYF.

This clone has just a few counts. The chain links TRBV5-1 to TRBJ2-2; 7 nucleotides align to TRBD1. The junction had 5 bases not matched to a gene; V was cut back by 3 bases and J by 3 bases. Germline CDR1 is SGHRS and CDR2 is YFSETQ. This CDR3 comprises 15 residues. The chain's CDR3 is CASSYRTGDTGELFF. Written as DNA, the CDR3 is TGCGCCAGCAGCTACCGGACAGGAGACACCGGGGAGCTGTTTTTT.

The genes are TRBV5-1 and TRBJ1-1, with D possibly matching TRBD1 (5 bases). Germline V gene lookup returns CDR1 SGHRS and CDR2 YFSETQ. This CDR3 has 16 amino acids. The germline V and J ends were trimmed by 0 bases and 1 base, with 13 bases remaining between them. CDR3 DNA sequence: TGCGCCAGCAGCTTGGAAGGGGTCGGGGGGAACACTGAAGCTTTCTTT. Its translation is CASSLEGVGGNTEAFF.